This TCR beta chain was retrieved from a study of radiation and T cells in renal cell carcinoma. Indicated time point: baseline pretreatment blood. Treatment noted: 15 Gy SBRT to primary tumor, nephrectomy 4 weeks later. This CDR3 contains 18 residues. Germline CDR1 and CDR2: MGHRA and YSYEKL. Trimming removed 1 base from V and 2 bases from J; junction bases left unmatched: 12. Sequenced by immunoSEQ multiplex PCR; TCRdb stores in-frame clones only, minus some. Of some 110,000 clones in the sample, around 83% were seen once. This receptor was obtained from a woman aged 60-75 years with renal cell carcinoma. Sequenced here: blood, sampled from a patient whose treatment included radiotherapy and nephrectomy. The genes are TRBV4-1 and TRBJ1-2; 8 bases line up with TRBD1. The CDR3 nucleotides are TGCGCCAGCAGCCAAGGAGGGACAGGACCTCTTTTCAACTATGGCTACACCTTC. Translating gives CASSQGGTGPLFNYGYTF.